The next 14 T cell receptor beta chains were all read from a single sample in a study of technical replicates of blood from several donors. Clones were read by immunoSEQ multiplex PCR, and TCRdb kept only the in-frame ones, dropping some. The sample consists of tens of thousands of clones, roughly 95% of them appearing once. Sequenced material: T cells isolated from PBMCs. The receptors shown here come from a human donor in good health.

A single count supports this clone. This chain uses TRBV7-9 with TRBJ1-4; maybe TRBD1 (5 bases). This CDR3 region has 15 residues. In germline, CDR1 is SEHNR, CDR2 FQNEAQ (reference sequence). The V and J ends lost 5 bases and 4 bases respectively, with 14 bases between them. CDR3 sequence reads: CASSPYDRDNEKLFF. DNA of the CDR3: TGTGCCAGCAGCCCCTATGACAGAGATAATGAAAAACTGTTTTTT.

The genes are TRBV5-1 and TRBJ1-1; possible D gene TRBD1, 5 bases. V was pared by 0 bases and J by 4 bases, with 10 bases between. Germline CDR1 SGHRS, CDR2 YFSETQ. This CDR3 is built from 14 residues. The CDR3 protein is CASSLDRRGTEAFF. CDR3 in DNA: TGCGCCAGCAGCTTGGACAGGCGCGGCACTGAAGCTTTCTTT.

This clone was recorded once. DNA of the CDR3: TGTGCCACCTCACCGACAGGCCCAAACTCCTACGAGCAGTACTTC. It yields the protein CATSPTGPNSYEQYF. The chain combines TRBV15 with TRBJ2-7; a possible D gene is TRBD1 (6 bases). This CDR3 comprises 15 residues. Trimming took 8 bases from V and 0 from J, leaving 17 bases between them. CDR1 is LNHNV and CDR2 is YYDKDF in the germline V gene (reference sequence).

The rearrangement joins TRBV15 to TRBJ2-7, with unresolved D. Germline CDR1 reads LNHNV; CDR2 reads YYDKDF (reference sequence). The V end was cut by 0 bases, the J end by 4 bases, with 7 bases between. This CDR3 contains 13 residues. CDR3 sequence: CATSREVAYEQYF. The CDR3 coding sequence is TGTGCCACCAGCAGAGAGGTAGCTTACGAGCAGTACTTC. The variable domain in full, completed from reference TRBV15 and TRBJ2-7, reads DAMVIQNPRYQVTQFGKPVTLSCSQTLNHNVMYWYQQKSSQAPKLLFHYYDKDFNNEADTPDNFQSRRPNTSFCFLDIRSPGLGDTAMYLCATSREVAYEQYFGPGTRLTVT.

V usage is TRBV5-1 and J usage is TRBJ1-1, with 10 bases that match TRBD1. Germline loops: CDR1 SGHRS, CDR2 YFSETQ. CDR3 length: 15 residues. With V trimmed by 2 bases and J by 1 base, 2 bases remained unmatched. The chain's CDR3 is CASSLGQGGNTEAFF. CDR3 bases: TGCGCCAGCAGCTTAGGACAGGGGGGGAACACTGAAGCTTTCTTT. The entire variable domain, with the rest obtained from reference TRBV5-1 and TRBJ1-1, is as follows: KAGVTQTPRYLIKTRGQQVTLSCSPISGHRSVSWYQQTPGQGLQFLFEYFSETQRNKGNFPGRFSGRQFSNSRSEMNVSTLELGDSALYLCASSLGQGGNTEAFFGQGTRLTVV.

V is TRBV6-5 and J is TRBJ2-7; D may be TRBD2 (6 bases). V dropped 6 bases and J dropped 6 bases, with 18 bases sitting between them. The CDR3 sequence is 14 residues long. Germline V gene sequence: CDR1 MNHEY, CDR2 SVGAGI. The CDR3 region has the DNA TGTGCCAGCAGCGACGGGCGGGAACCCCCCGAGCAGTACTTC. It specifies CASSDGREPPEQYF.

The V gene is TRBV7-2, the J gene TRBJ1-1; D gene ambiguous. The CDR3 consists of 15 residues. Germline CDR1 is SGHTA and CDR2 is FQGNSA. Trimming stripped 1 base from V and 11 bases from J, with 20 bases between. The CDR3 region has the DNA TGTGCCAGCAGCTTAGAAGTGTTGAGCCCAGCGGGGGCTTTCTTT. Translation gives CASSLEVLSPAGAFF.

The CDR3 loop reads CASSLDRGRETQYF. The CDR3 region has the DNA TGTGCCAGCAGCCTGGACAGGGGGAGGGAGACCCAGTACTTC. J is TRBJ2-5 and V is TRBV28, with 10 bases matching TRBD1. With V trimmed by 6 bases and J by 5 bases, 6 bases remained unmatched. This CDR3 has 14 amino acids. Germline V lookup: CDR1 MDHEN, CDR2 SYDVKM.

The count of this clone is one. The chain uses TRBV5-1 and TRBJ2-1, with 8 bases that match TRBD2. This CDR3 comprises 19 residues. The V segment lost 0 bases and the J segment 9 bases; nucleotides outside the gene matches: 20. CDR1 is SGHRS, CDR2 YFSETQ, per germline. This CDR3 reads CASSLDPRLGGRSTTEQFF. CDR3 DNA: TGCGCCAGCAGCTTGGACCCCCGACTCGGCGGGAGGAGTACGACTGAGCAGTTCTTC. The full variable domain, rest sourced from reference TRBV5-1 and TRBJ2-1, is KAGVTQTPRYLIKTRGQQVTLSCSPISGHRSVSWYQQTPGQGLQFLFEYFSETQRNKGNFPGRFSGRQFSNSRSEMNVSTLELGDSALYLCASSLDPRLGGRSTTEQFFGPGTRLTVL.

V is TRBV11-1 and J is TRBJ1-1; 7 nucleotides align to TRBD1. Germline V gene lookup returns CDR1 SGHAT and CDR2 FQDESV (reference sequence). The CDR3 length is 16 residues. V lost 4 bases, J lost 3 bases, and 11 bases stayed unmatched. The CDR3 loop is CASSSPGGSSHTEAFF. CDR3 nucleotides: TGTGCCAGCAGCTCCCCAGGGGGATCGAGTCACACTGAAGCTTTCTTT. Based on the CDR3 plus reference TRBV11-1 and TRBJ1-1, the full variable domain is EAEVAQSPRYKITEKSQAVAFWCDPISGHATLYWYRQILGQGPELLVQFQDESVVDDSQLPKDRFSAERLKGVDSTLKIQPAELGDSAMYLCASSSPGGSSHTEAFFGQGTRLTVV.

The chain links TRBV2 to TRBJ2-1, with D possibly matching TRBD2 (5 bases). CDR3 length: 15 amino acids. CDR1 and CDR2 from the germline V gene are SNHLY and FYNNEI. The germline V and J ends were trimmed by 7 bases and 1 base, with 14 bases remaining between them. The CDR3: CASTIIRGSYNEQFF. The CDR3 region has the DNA TGTGCCAGCACCATTATTCGGGGATCCTACAATGAGCAGTTCTTC.

The V and J genes are TRBV6-1 and TRBJ2-7, with D possibly TRBD1 on 6 matching bases. The CDR3 totals 13 residues. Trimming removed 6 bases at V and 1 base at J, with 10 bases between. Germline V gene lookup returns CDR1 MNHNS and CDR2 SASEGT. This CDR3 reads CASRRTASYEQYF. The CDR3 nucleotides read TGTGCCAGCAGGAGGACAGCTTCCTACGAGCAGTACTTC.

The V gene is TRBV7-8, the J gene TRBJ1-1, with 7 nucleotides matching TRBD1. The CDR3 is 15 amino acids. Trimming took 1 base from V and 0 from J; bases not matched to a gene: 2. CDR1 and CDR2 from the germline V gene are SGHVS and FQNEAQ. CDR3: CASSLVGTVNTEAFF. The CDR3 nucleotides read TGTGCCAGCAGCTTAGTAGGGACAGTGAACACTGAAGCTTTCTTT.

The V and J genes are TRBV9 and TRBJ2-7; D call uncertain. This CDR3 is built from 13 residues. Germline-derived CDR1 and CDR2 are SGDLS and YYNGEE. V lost 5 bases and J lost 3, with 12 bases in between. CDR3 region: CASSPGSFYEQYF. Written as DNA, the CDR3 is TGTGCCAGCAGTCCGGGTTCCTTCTACGAGCAGTACTTC.